A selection of T cell receptor beta chains follows, all from one sample in a study of breast tumors, draining lymph nodes, adjacent tissues. TCRdb reprocessed the multiplex PCR reads with MiXCR, giving one entry per CDR3 protein. The data show 50,000 to 75,000 distinct CDR3 sequences, with approximately 62% seen just once and approximately 18% held by the top ten. Sequencing was performed on breast tumor tissue. These TCRs come from a female donor with breast cancer. Some clones in this sample may be carry-over from other donors' samples. CDR3s include the opening cysteine and the closing phenylalanine or tryptophan. A D gene is named only where the DNA matches it firmly. The size of a clone is reported for some rows only, either as once, few or many, or as a class for expanded clones.

>.|TRBV7-9|TRBJ2-7|.
TGTGCCAGCAGCTCGGGGGGACAGGTGATTACCTACGAGCAGTACTTC
CASSSGGQVITYEQYF
>.|TRBV27|TRBJ2-1|.
TGTGCCAGCAGTTTAAACCTTTACAATGAGCAGTTCTTC
CASSLNLYNEQFF
>.|TRBV6-6|TRBJ2-4|.
TGTGCCAGCAGTTACGGAGGAGGTCACCTAGCCAAAAACACTCAGTACTTC
CASSYGGGHLAKNTQYF
>once|TRBV6-5|TRBJ1-3|.
TGTGCCAGCAGCTACCAATTCCTAGGCTCTGGAAACACCATATATTTT
CASSYQFLGSGNTIYF
>.|TRBV6-2/TRBV6-3|TRBJ2-2|TRBD1
TGTGCCAGCGTTGGACAGGGGAACACCGGGGAGCTGTTTTTT
CASVGQGNTGELFF
>few|TRBV9|TRBJ2-3|.
TGTGCCAGCAGTGTAGGGTCGCCCGTTCATTCAGATACGCAGTATTTT
CASSVGSPVHSDTQYF
>.|TRBV7-2|TRBJ1-2|.
TGTGCCAGCAGCCAAGCAAGGACAGCTGGCTACACCTTC
CASSQARTAGYTF
>.|TRBV29-1|TRBJ2-7|.
TGCAGCGTTGAATACTCGGGTTGGCAGTACTTC
CSVEYSGWQYF
>once|TRBV7-9|TRBJ2-7|.
TGTGCCAGCAGCCGCTCCCCCCTCTCCTACGAGCAGTACTTC
CASSRSPLSYEQYF
>.|TRBV5-8|TRBJ2-5|TRBD1
TGTGCCAGCAGCTTGGGGACAGGGCCCCAAGAGACCCAGTACTTC
CASSLGTGPQETQYF
>many|TRBV5-1|TRBJ2-2|TRBD2
TGCGCCAGCAGCTCCCCGGGACTAGCCCAAACCGGGGAGCTGTTTTTT
CASSSPGLAQTGELFF
>many|TRBV4-1|TRBJ1-4|.
TGCGCCAGCAGCCAAGACGGGGCAGTCTTTACAGGCAGCGGGGAAAAACTGTTTTTT
CASSQDGAVFTGSGEKLFF
>.|TRBV5-4|TRBJ2-7|TRBD2
TGTGCCAGCAGCTTCCAGACTAGCCCCGGGGAGCAGTACTTC
CASSFQTSPGEQYF
>many|TRBV19|TRBJ1-1|.
TGTGCCAGCCTCGCTGAAGCTTTCTTT
CASLAEAFF
>few|TRBV10-3|TRBJ2-3|.
TGTGCCATCAGTGAGGGGGATACGCAGTATTTT
CAISEGDTQYF
>.|TRBV20-1|TRBJ2-5|.
TGCAGTGCTAGAGTGATGGAGACCCAGTACTTC
CSARVMETQYF
>medium-sized|TRBV28|TRBJ2-1|TRBD2
TGTGCCAGCAGTCCGCCTCCGGGACTAGTCCCTTTCGGAGAGCAGTTCTTC
CASSPPPGLVPFGEQFF
>.|TRBV7-2|TRBJ1-2|.
TGTGCCAGCAGCTCCGTTTGGGGCTACACCTTC
CASSSVWGYTF
>medium-sized|TRBV29-1|TRBJ2-2|.
TGCAGCGTTGATCAGGGCAACACCGGGGAGCTGTTTTTT
CSVDQGNTGELFF
>few|TRBV20-1|TRBJ1-4|.
TGCAGTGCTAGACCCCCCAGGGTCGGTGAAAAACTGTTTTTT
CSARPPRVGEKLFF
>many|TRBV7-2|TRBJ2-2|.
TGTGCCAGCAGCTCTTCTGCGGGGGCCAACACCGGGGAGCTGTTTTTT
CASSSSAGANTGELFF
>.|TRBV20-1|TRBJ2-3|.
TGCAGTGCTAGAGATGCTAAACAGGTTAGCACAGATACGCAGTATTTT
CSARDAKQVSTDTQYF
>many|TRBV20-1|TRBJ2-1|TRBD1
TGCAGTGCTAGAGTTGGGCAGGGGGCTAGGAATGAGCAGTTCTTC
CSARVGQGARNEQFF
>many|TRBV30|TRBJ2-1|.
TGTGCCGGGACGGTCTACAATGAGCAGTTCTTC
CAGTVYNEQFF
>many|TRBV5-6|TRBJ2-4|.
TGTGCCAGCAGCTTGGGCCTGGACATTCAGTACTTC
CASSLGLDIQYF